Listed below are T cell receptor beta chains from one sample, sequenced in a study of blood T cell repertoires in COVID-19. Here immunoSEQ multiplex PCR was the method, and the copy in TCRdb shows in-frame clones only, minus some. The sample carries tens of thousands of clones, 75% to 90% recorded once. Input material: peripheral blood. The receptors were sampled from a man older than 75 with acute or convalescent COVID-19. The CDR3 runs from the conserved cysteine through the conserved F or W. A D gene is named only where the DNA matches it firmly. Some rows mark clone size as missing; the rest say once, few, many or name a class of expanded clone.

j_gene	d_gene	abundance	v_gene	CDR3nt	CDR3aa
TRBJ1-5	TRBD1	.	TRBV10-3	TGTGCCATCAGTGAAGGGGCAGGGGGCGCCGCTTTCCAGCCCCAGCATTTT	CAISEGAGGAAFQPQHF
TRBJ2-3	.	once	TRBV6-5	TGTGCCAGCAGTCTACGACAGGCAAACACAGATACGCAGTATTTT	CASSLRQANTDTQYF
TRBJ2-3	TRBD2	.	TRBV27	TGTGCCAGCAGGTTGACTAGCGGGAGCACAGATACGCAGTATTTT	CASRLTSGSTDTQYF
TRBJ2-7	TRBD1	.	TRBV6-5	TGTGCCAGCAGACTACAGGGGTTTAGGGACGAGCAGTACTTC	CASRLQGFRDEQYF
TRBJ2-1	.	.	TRBV18	TGTGCCAGCTCATCGGACGGGGGAGCTTCCTACAATGAGCAGTTCTTC	CASSSDGGASYNEQFF
TRBJ2-7	.	.	TRBV5-6	TGTGCCAGCAAATCGGTCCTGGCCTACGAGCAGTACTTC	CASKSVLAYEQYF
TRBJ2-7	TRBD1	once	TRBV18	TGTGCCAGCTCACCACCCAGGACAGGCACCTACGAGCAGTACTTC	CASSPPRTGTYEQYF
TRBJ1-1	.	.	TRBV7-9	TGTGCCAGCAGCTTACCGACAGGTGGCACTGAAGCTTTCTTT	CASSLPTGGTEAFF
TRBJ2-7	TRBD2	.	TRBV11-2	TGTGCCAGCAGCGCGGGGGACGAGCAGTACTTC	CASSAGDEQYF
TRBJ1-2	.	.	TRBV30	TGTGCCTGGAGTTCCAAGACACTTGGCGCTAACTATGGCTACACCTTC	CAWSSKTLGANYGYTF
TRBJ2-2	TRBD1	few	TRBV2	TGTGCCAGCAGAGAGGACAGGGCGGCCGGGGAGCTGTTTTTT	CASREDRAAGELFF
TRBJ1-5	TRBD1	.	TRBV6-1	TGTGCCAGCAGTGACCTGGACAGGCCTCTCAATCAGCCCCAGCATTTT	CASSDLDRPLNQPQHF
TRBJ1-3	.	few	TRBV28	TGTGCCACCCAGGAACAGGGCGGGGGTGGAAACACCATATATTTT	CATQEQGGGGNTIYF
TRBJ1-1	TRBD1	few	TRBV5-1	TGCGCCAGCAGCTCGGGGACAGGGAACACTGAAGCTTTCTTT	CASSSGTGNTEAFF
TRBJ2-3	TRBD2	.	TRBV6-5	TGTGCCAGCAGTTTAGCGGGATTCGTCACAGATACGCAGTATTTT	CASSLAGFVTDTQYF
TRBJ2-5	TRBD2	.	TRBV29-1	TGCAGCATGGGGCGGGGGGGCCGAAAGGAGACCCAGTACTTC	CSMGRGGRKETQYF
TRBJ2-3	TRBD2	.	TRBV7-2	TGTGCCAGCAGCCCCGGACTAGCGGGGTTCAATCCTAGCACAGATACGCAGTATTTT	CASSPGLAGFNPSTDTQYF
TRBJ2-5	.	.	TRBV7-7	TGTGCCAGCAGCTTAGGCGGGACAGACCAAGAGACCCAGTACTTC	CASSLGGTDQETQYF
TRBJ2-2	.	.	TRBV5-1	TGCGCCAGCAGCTTGTCACTGGCGAACACCGGGGAGCTGTTTTTT	CASSLSLANTGELFF
TRBJ2-1	TRBD2	once	TRBV19	TGTGCCAGTACCCCCATTGCGGGAGAATACAATGAGCAGTTCTTC	CASTPIAGEYNEQFF
TRBJ1-4	.	.	TRBV18	TGTGCCAGCTCACTCTCTCTAGTGGAGGAAAAACTGTTTTTT	CASSLSLVEEKLFF
TRBJ2-7	TRBD1	.	TRBV11-2	TGTGCCAGCAGCTTAGAAAGGACAGGGGACGAGCAGTACTTC	CASSLERTGDEQYF
TRBJ2-7	.	.	TRBV3-1/TRBV3-2	TGTGCCAGCAGCCAAGTAACCTACGAGCAGTACTTC	CASSQVTYEQYF
TRBJ2-5	.	few	TRBV7-6	TGTGCCAGCAGCTGGGGCTCTTATTTAAAAGAGACCCAGTACTTC	CASSWGSYLKETQYF
TRBJ1-2	TRBD1	.	TRBV7-9	TGTGCCAGCAGCTTCACTGGGGGACAGGGGGGCGGCTACACCTTC	CASSFTGGQGGGYTF
TRBJ2-7	TRBD2	.	TRBV9	TGTGCCAGCAGCGTAGAACTAGCGGGAAACTACGAGCAGTACTTC	CASSVELAGNYEQYF
TRBJ2-5	TRBD2	.	TRBV6-1	TGTGCCAGCAGTGCCTGGAGGATTCGGTCTAGCGGGAGTGAAGAGACCCAGTACTTC	CASSAWRIRSSGSEETQYF
TRBJ1-4	TRBD1	.	TRBV29-1	TGCAGCTCACGACAGGGGGAGGGTGAAAAACTGTTTTTT	CSSRQGEGEKLFF
TRBJ2-6	.	.	TRBV7-3	TGTGCCAGCAGCTCGAAGGACAGCTTCTCTGGGGCCAACGTCCTGACTTTC	CASSSKDSFSGANVLTF
TRBJ1-4	TRBD1	few	TRBV6-5	TGTGCCAGCAGTTACACCCAGGGGGATTTGTATGAAAAACTGTTTTTT	CASSYTQGDLYEKLFF
TRBJ1-2	.	.	TRBV27	TGTGCCAGCAGTTCCGGGATCCGCTATGGCTACACCTTC	CASSSGIRYGYTF